These T cell receptor beta chains were read from a single sample in a study of shared clonotypes between healthy human individuals. Libraries were prepared by immunoSEQ multiplex PCR; TCRdb keeps only in-frame clonotypes and omits some of them. The sample records roughly 200,000 clones, 60% to 75% being singletons. Input material: memory CD4+ T cells sorted from blood. The receptor set was obtained from a man aged 30-40 years in good health. Both conserved end residues are part of each CDR3. Each record gives: J gene, CDR3 length, V gene, CDR3 protein.

J: TRBJ2-7; length: 13; V: TRBV6-5; CDR3: CASSESGFHEQYF
J: TRBJ2-6; length: 15; V: TRBV30; CDR3: CAWNGVATGANVLTF
J: TRBJ2-7; length: 14; V: TRBV11-2; CDR3: CASSYSGGTYEQYF
J: TRBJ2-7; length: 11; V: TRBV11-2; CDR3: CASSLRYEQYF
J: TRBJ2-1; length: 16; V: TRBV7-9; CDR3: CASSPRTATPYNEQFF
J: TRBJ2-7; length: 12; V: TRBV2; CDR3: CASSAQNYEQYF
J: TRBJ2-4; length: 15; V: TRBV2; CDR3: CASKDDRGAKNIQYF
J: TRBJ2-3; length: 16; V: TRBV5-1; CDR3: CASSVNGGADADTQYF
J: TRBJ1-5; length: 13; V: TRBV5-4; CDR3: CASSLGLGQPQHF
J: TRBJ2-1; length: 14; V: TRBV14; CDR3: CASSHRSSYNEQFF
J: TRBJ1-1; length: 13; V: TRBV7-9; CDR3: CASSSIRQGEAFF
J: TRBJ2-5; length: 15; V: TRBV7-2; CDR3: CASSLVGGVAETQYF
J: TRBJ1-5; length: 14; V: TRBV6-1; CDR3: CASSEDKFNQPQHF
J: TRBJ1-1; length: 16; V: TRBV30; CDR3: CAWSGLLQGPGTEAFF
J: TRBJ2-1; length: 15; V: TRBV6-5; CDR3: CASSHRQIWRNEQFF
J: TRBJ1-2; length: 17; V: TRBV28; CDR3: CASSLLSARGANYGYTF
J: TRBJ2-5; length: 15; V: TRBV7-2; CDR3: CASSLVNGRQETQYF
J: TRBJ2-7; length: 16; V: TRBV27; CDR3: CASSPPGQGGYYEQYF
J: TRBJ2-7; length: 12; V: TRBV10-3; CDR3: CAISESSYEQYF
J: TRBJ2-7; length: 16; V: TRBV4-2; CDR3: CASSQEGTGGSYEQYF
J: TRBJ2-1; length: 11; V: TRBV7-9; CDR3: CASSLLDEQFF
J: TRBJ1-5; length: 13; V: TRBV18; CDR3: CASSPPGIQPQHF
J: TRBJ1-2; length: 12; V: TRBV7-2; CDR3: CASSLIGYGYTF
J: TRBJ2-2; length: 15; V: TRBV4-1; CDR3: CASSQPGQDTGELFF
J: TRBJ1-5; length: 18; V: TRBV19; CDR3: CASSNPGQGKISNQPQHF
J: TRBJ2-7; length: 13; V: TRBV28; CDR3: CASRGGGVHEQYF
J: TRBJ2-7; length: 13; V: TRBV18; CDR3: CASSNRGSNEQYF
J: TRBJ1-5; length: 12; V: TRBV21-1; CDR3: CASSNGNQPQHF
J: TRBJ2-7; length: 15; V: TRBV11-2; CDR3: CASSLTPGQGHEQYF
J: TRBJ1-1; length: 13; V: TRBV28; CDR3: CASSFSPNTEAFF
J: TRBJ2-1; length: 14; V: TRBV29-1; CDR3: CSVATSGPYNEQFF
J: TRBJ2-7; length: 14; V: TRBV5-1; CDR3: CASSLWDRPYEQYF
J: TRBJ2-1; length: 16; V: TRBV5-1; CDR3: CASSPNGQTVDNEQFF
J: TRBJ2-7; length: 15; V: TRBV7-6; CDR3: CASSPRSGVTYEQYF
J: TRBJ2-7; length: 13; V: TRBV6-1; CDR3: CASSEQLTYEQYF
J: TRBJ2-7; length: 14; V: TRBV7-4; CDR3: CASSIKGLPYEQYF
J: TRBJ2-1; length: 16; V: TRBV15; CDR3: CATSRIGRGPYNEQFF
J: TRBJ2-3; length: 14; V: TRBV10-2; CDR3: CASSPGTHTDTQYF
J: TRBJ2-7; length: 17; V: TRBV7-9; CDR3: CASSGPITGVTRYEQYF
J: TRBJ2-3; length: 13; V: TRBV6-1; CDR3: CASSVRATDTQYF
J: TRBJ2-2; length: 15; V: TRBV6-4; CDR3: CASRGTGGVTGELFF
J: TRBJ2-3; length: 15; V: TRBV5-4; CDR3: CASSQPGLGTDTQYF
J: TRBJ2-7; length: 16; V: TRBV15; CDR3: CATSSHTTHSAYEQYF
J: TRBJ2-1; length: 12; V: TRBV28; CDR3: CASGENYNEQFF
J: TRBJ2-7; length: 13; V: TRBV2; CDR3: CASSEGLVNEQYF
J: TRBJ2-1; length: 16; V: TRBV5-4; CDR3: CASSSLAGSEDNEQFF
J: TRBJ2-5; length: 15; V: TRBV4-1; CDR3: CASSQDGSSSGTQYF
J: TRBJ1-3; length: 16; V: TRBV18; CDR3: CASSPPGRGHGNTIYF
J: TRBJ2-3; length: 14; V: TRBV28; CDR3: CASSLSSTKDTQYF
J: TRBJ2-7; length: 15; V: TRBV4-1; CDR3: CASSHVNRMDYEQYF
J: TRBJ1-5; length: 15; V: TRBV11-2; CDR3: CASSLGTGADQPQHF
J: TRBJ2-3; length: 16; V: TRBV5-1; CDR3: CASSLYSGTGTDTQYF